This T cell receptor (beta chain) is from a study of beta chain features in type 1 diabetes. Purities over 98% were achieved in all sorted populations. In germline, CDR1 is MNHNS, CDR2 SASEGT. This CDR3 contains 15 residues. Deletions cut 0 bases from V and 8 bases from J, with 16 bases between. The entirety of the isolated RNA underwent reverse transcription, so expressed TCRB transcripts were sequenced. TCRdb's copy holds only in-frame clones and misses some; the assay was immunoSEQ multiplex PCR. The data show about 410,000 clones, approximately 15% seen once. Study-wide findings and caveats: People with Type 1 diabetes carried modestly yet significantly shorter TCRB CDR3s in all four CD4+ subsets. The naive, central memory and Treg TCRB repertoires looked more alike in patients than they did in healthy donors.

Notes on this clone: Its matching antigen is unknown.

The chain combines TRBV6-1 with TRBJ1-2; perhaps TRBD1 as D (6 bases). The specimen sequenced was naive CD4+ T cells from blood. This receptor was obtained from a man between 25 and 39 years old in good health. CDR3 sequence: CASSEAWGQDGGYTF. For the CDR3, the DNA is TGTGCCAGCAGTGAAGCGTGGGGGCAGGACGGAGGCTACACCTTC.